The 16 T cell receptor beta chains given below trace back to one sample, sequenced in a study of PD-L1 blockade in urothelial cancer. Method: immunoSEQ multiplex PCR; TCRdb's copy keeps in-frame clones and lacks some. The sample consists of approximately 70,000 clones, 80% to 85% of them appearing once. Time point meaning: pretreatment peripheral blood. The sequencing here drew on PBMCs, taken around atezolizumab (anti-PD-L1) treatment. The receptors here all came from a woman between 70 and 85 years old with urothelial cancer.

The CDR3 protein is CASSSSLAGGPYNEQFF. The CDR3 coding sequence is TGCGCCAGCAGCTCGTCGCTAGCGGGAGGACCCTACAATGAGCAGTTCTTC. V is TRBV5-1 and J is TRBJ2-1; TRBD2 matches at 11 bases. There are 17 residues in the CDR3. Germline CDR1 SGHRS, CDR2 YFSETQ. The V and J ends lost 3 bases and 2 bases, in that order; junction bases with no gene match: 7.

The chain has TRBV4-1 and TRBJ2-1, with unresolved D. Trimming cost V 0 bases and J 6 bases, with 12 bases left between them. CDR3 size: 15 residues. Germline assignment: CDR1 MGHRA and CDR2 YSYEKL. In DNA form, the CDR3 reads TGCGCCAGCAGCCAAGATGGTAATAGTATCAATGAGCAGTTCTTC. This codes for CASSQDGNSINEQFF.

The chain uses TRBV5-1 and TRBJ1-1; D perhaps matches TRBD1 (6 bases). The CDR3 totals 15 residues. Germline V gene sequence: CDR1 SGHRS, CDR2 YFSETQ. With 3 bases removed from V and 3 bases from J, the gap between germline ends came to 15 bases. The CDR3 region is CASSWGGADYTEAFF. The CDR3 region has the DNA TGCGCCAGCAGCTGGGGGGGGGCCGACTACACTGAAGCTTTCTTT. Full variable domain (remainder filled in from reference TRBV5-1 and TRBJ1-1): KAGVTQTPRYLIKTRGQQVTLSCSPISGHRSVSWYQQTPGQGLQFLFEYFSETQRNKGNFPGRFSGRQFSNSRSEMNVSTLELGDSALYLCASSWGGADYTEAFFGQGTRLTVV.

This chain joins TRBV15 and TRBJ2-5; D not certain. CDR3 length: 13 residues. CDR1 and CDR2 from the germline V gene are LNHNV and YYDKDF (reference sequence). V gave up 1 base and J gave up 3 bases, with 6 bases separating them. The CDR3 region has the DNA TGTGCCACCAGCAGAGGTCCGGAAGAGACCCAGTACTTC. Amino acids: CATSRGPEETQYF.

This sequence joins TRBV10-3 and TRBJ1-2; D is perhaps TRBD1 (6 bases). The ends were cut back, 6 bases at V and 8 bases at J, with 16 bases in the middle. Germline-derived CDR1 and CDR2 are ENHRY and SYGVKD. The CDR3 totals 13 residues. The CDR3 region has the DNA TGTGCCATCAGAGGACAGCGGATTCGCGGCTACACCTTC. Translating gives CAIRGQRIRGYTF.

The sample holds a few counts of this clone. This rearrangement joins TRBV5-4 to TRBJ1-2, with D perhaps TRBD1 (5 bases). The V and J ends lost 6 bases and 1 base respectively, with 13 bases between them. CDR3 length equals 14 residues. Germline loops: CDR1 SGHNT, CDR2 YYREEE (reference sequence). The CDR3 DNA reads as TGTGCCAGCACGGCGGGGGTAAATAACTATGGCTACACCTTC. It specifies CASTAGVNNYGYTF.

This sequence joins TRBV5-4 and TRBJ2-2, with TRBD2 matching 15 bases. CDR3 length: 17 amino acids. V trimming: 4 bases; J trimming: 5 bases; junction bases outside the gene matches: 6. CDR1 SGHNT and CDR2 YYREEE come from the germline V gene (reference sequence). CDR3 protein: CASSAGLAGGGTGELFF. The DNA of the CDR3 is TGTGCCAGCAGCGCCGGACTAGCGGGAGGGGGGACCGGGGAGCTGTTTTTT.

The chain links TRBV5-1 to TRBJ1-1, with a weak D call TRBD1 (6 bases). Trimming removed 0 bases from V and 8 bases from J, with 14 bases in between. The CDR3 is 14 residues long. CDR1 and CDR2 (germline): SGHRS, YFSETQ. The CDR3 loop is CASSLGQGFPEAFF. The CDR3 DNA reads TGCGCCAGCAGCTTGGGTCAGGGGTTCCCGGAAGCTTTCTTT.

The table lists this clone with a few counts. V is TRBV6-1 and J is TRBJ1-5; D is possibly TRBD1 (5 bases). Germline assignment: CDR1 MNHNS and CDR2 SASEGT. The length of the CDR3 is 14 residues. With 6 bases removed from V and 4 bases from J, the gap between germline ends came to 13 bases. This CDR3 is CASSGMTENQPQHF. Here the CDR3 DNA reads TGTGCCAGCAGCGGTATGACAGAGAATCAGCCCCAGCATTTT.

The J gene is TRBJ2-3, the V gene TRBV7-2; 9 nucleotides agree with TRBD2. V lost 0 bases to trimming and J lost 1 base; unmatched junction nucleotides: 5. Germline V gene sequence: CDR1 SGHTA, CDR2 FQGNSA. The CDR3 has 17 residues. The CDR3 sequence is CASSLAQRGVGTDTQYF. In DNA, the CDR3 is TGTGCCAGCAGCTTAGCTCAGCGGGGGGTGGGCACAGATACGCAGTATTTT.

This chain links TRBV13 with TRBJ2-1; D might be TRBD1 (6 bases). The CDR3 contains 15 residues. Germline loops: CDR1 PRHDT, CDR2 FYEKMQ (reference sequence). V gave up 0 bases and J gave up 6 bases, with 12 bases separating them. The CDR3 nucleotides read TGTGCCAGCAGCTTAGGCAGGGGAGTACGCAATGAGCAGTTCTTC. Protein product: CASSLGRGVRNEQFF.

CDR3 sequence reads: CASSLVLAGGPRWSYEQYF. In nucleotides, the CDR3 is TGTGCCAGCAGCTTAGTCCTAGCGGGAGGGCCAAGATGGTCCTACGAGCAGTACTTC. This chain joins TRBV7-6 and TRBJ2-7; 12 bases line up with TRBD2. Trimming cost V 1 base and J 1 base; bases outside gene matches: 11. Germline assignment: CDR1 SGHVS and CDR2 FNYEAQ. The CDR3 is 19 amino acids.

The chain is built from TRBV10-3 and TRBJ2-5; D might be TRBD2 (6 bases). Per germline, CDR1 ENHRY and CDR2 SYGVKD. The CDR3 is 15 amino acids. V lost 6 bases and J lost 7, with 21 bases in between. Here the CDR3 DNA reads TGTGCCATCAGCCAAGGAGAGGGACTCGGGGGGACCCAGTACTTC. Residues: CAISQGEGLGGTQYF.

V is TRBV5-1 and J is TRBJ2-3; 10 nucleotides agree with TRBD2. J was trimmed by 0 bases and V by 3 bases; bases with no gene match: 4. The CDR3 loop spans 16 amino acids. From germline, CDR1 is SGHRS and CDR2 YFSETQ. CDR3 sequence reads: CASSYASGGSTDTQYF. DNA of the CDR3: TGCGCCAGCAGCTACGCTAGCGGGGGTAGCACAGATACGCAGTATTTT.

The V and J genes are TRBV30 and TRBJ1-1, with 9 bases aligning to TRBD1. Unmatched junction bases numbered 8, after V lost 0 bases and J lost 9 bases. The germline gives CDR1 GTSNPN, CDR2 SVGIG (reference sequence). The CDR3 runs 14 residues. CDR3 sequence (DNA): TGTGCCTGGAGTGTACGGGACAGGGACTCACAAGCTTTCTTT. Residues: CAWSVRDRDSQAFF.

This clone has a single count. J is TRBJ1-6 and V is TRBV6-5; weak D call: TRBD1 (5 bases). V was trimmed by 0 bases and J by 10 bases, leaving 16 bases between them. Germline loops: CDR1 MNHEY, CDR2 SVGAGI. CDR3 length: 16 residues. In DNA, the CDR3 is TGTGCCAGCAGTTACTCGCGGGACCCCGGGAGGTCACCCCTCCACTTT. Amino acids: CASSYSRDPGRSPLHF.